The text below deals with one T cell receptor beta chain. Method: immunoSEQ multiplex PCR; TCRdb's copy keeps in-frame clones and lacks some. The table shows some 70,000 clones, with 70% to 90% occurring only once. The data were taken from a study of blood T cell repertoires in COVID-19. Study-wide context: Spain, Italy and the United States supplied samples that represented acute and convalescent COVID-19.

Germline V gives CDR1 MNHEY, CDR2 SVGAGI. Trimming removed 5 bases from V and 1 base from J, with 8 bases in between. The CDR3 covers 14 residues. This sequence joins TRBV6-5 and TRBJ1-4; the D gene is possibly TRBD1 (6 bases). The source is a woman aged 40 to 49 who had recovered from COVID-19. Sequencing input: PBMCs or T cells enriched from blood (not recorded which). Here the CDR3 reads CASSRTETNEKLFF. The CDR3 DNA reads TGTGCCAGCAGTCGGACAGAAACTAATGAAAAACTGTTTTTT.